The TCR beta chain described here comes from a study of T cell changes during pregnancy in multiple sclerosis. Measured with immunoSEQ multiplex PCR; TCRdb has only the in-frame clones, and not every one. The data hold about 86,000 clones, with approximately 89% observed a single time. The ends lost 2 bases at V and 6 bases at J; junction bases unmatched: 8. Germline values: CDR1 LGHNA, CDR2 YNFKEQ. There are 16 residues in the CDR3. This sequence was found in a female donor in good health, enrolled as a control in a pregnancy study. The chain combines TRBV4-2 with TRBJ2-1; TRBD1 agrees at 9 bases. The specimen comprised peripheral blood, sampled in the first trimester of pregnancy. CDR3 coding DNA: TGTGCCAGCAGCCAACTATGGACAGGGGCGCGCAATGAGCAGTTCTTC. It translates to CASSQLWTGARNEQFF.